Below are 16 T cell receptor delta chains sequenced from a single sample in a study of delta chain sequences of gamma delta T cells. TCRdb repeated clone calling on the 5' RACE reads with CATT. Of around 400 delta-chain clones listed, around 43% are singletons. Sequencing was done on a sample of either unsorted cells or a sorted T cell fraction (not recorded which). Receptors originate from a human donor in good health.

A note on this clone: With only one base between it and a far larger clone, this is likely a read error. The chain joins TRDV2 to TRDJ1, with a possible D match to TRDD3 (5 bases). The length of the CDR3 is 17 residues. V was clipped by 1 base and J by 0 bases, with 17 bases between them. The germline CDR1 and CDR2 sequences are GEAIGNYY and EKD. CDR3 protein: CACDTVWDLSYTDKLIF. The CDR3, as DNA: TGTGCCTGTGACACGGTGTGGGATTTGTCGTACACCGATAAACTCATCTTT.

The V call is TRDV2, the J call TRDJ1; 10 nucleotides agree with TRDD3. The CDR3 has 15 residues. Looked up from germline, CDR1 is GEAIGNYY and CDR2 is EKD. The trim removed 3 bases at V and 2 bases at J, leaving 5 bases unmatched. CDR3 bases: TGTGCCTGTGACGCCTTACTGGGGGATACCGATAAACTCATCTTT. Translation: CACDALLGDTDKLIF.

Remarks on this clone: A read error likely explains this, since a far larger clone differs by one base. This chain links TRDV2 with TRDJ3; maybe TRDD3 (5 bases). The CDR3 length is 19 residues. Germline V gene lookup returns CDR1 GEAIGNYY and CDR2 EKD. CDR3: CACDTLRAVTSWDTRQTFF. The CDR3 nucleotides read TGTGCCTGTGACACACTACGGGCGGTTACCTCCTGGGACACCCGACAGACGTTTTTC.

This clone is large by share. The chain employs TRDV2 and TRDJ1; D not certain. The CDR3 has 15 residues. V lost 0 bases, J lost 4 bases, and 14 bases lay in between. The V gene's germline CDR1 is GEAIGNYY and CDR2 EKD. The CDR3 sequence is CACDTVDSTFDKLIF. The CDR3 DNA sequence: TGTGCCTGTGACACCGTGGATTCTACTTTCGATAAACTCATCTTT.

By share, this clone ranks as large. V is TRDV2 and J is TRDJ1, with 11 bases that match TRDD3. CDR3 length equals 16 residues. Germline V gene lookup returns CDR1 GEAIGNYY and CDR2 EKD. Germline trimming cut 1 base from V and 9 bases from J; bases unmatched to any gene: 12. The CDR3 DNA reads TGTGCCTGTGACACGCTGGGGGATACCGGAAGGGGAGAACTCATCTTT. Translation gives CACDTLGDTGRGELIF.

By proportion, this clone is large. The V gene is TRDV2, the J gene TRDJ1; 7 nucleotides align to TRDD3. Unmatched junction bases numbered 4, after V lost 1 base and J lost 0 bases. Per germline, CDR1 GEAIGNYY and CDR2 EKD. This CDR3 is 15 amino acids long. In DNA, the CDR3 is TGTGCCTGTGACACGCTGGGGGTTTACACCGATAAACTCATCTTT. Its protein product is CACDTLGVYTDKLIF.

With regard to this clone: Since a far larger clone is one base different, this is likely a read error. The rearrangement links TRDV2 to TRDJ3; the D is unclear. Germline loops: CDR1 GEAIGNYY, CDR2 EKD. This CDR3 is 18 amino acids long. Trimming shortened V by 3 bases and J by 2 bases, and 16 bases separated the two germline ends. The CDR3 DNA reads as TGTGCCTGTGACTCCGCTTCACGAGGCACCTGGGACACCCGACAGATGTTTTTC. The encoded protein is CACDSASRGTWDTRQMFF.

With regard to this clone: Since a far larger clone is one base different, this is likely a read error. The chain couples TRDV2 to TRDJ1; D is possibly TRDD2 or TRDD3 (7 bases each). The CDR3 is 18 residues long. Germline loops: CDR1 GEAIGNYY, CDR2 EKD. The CDR3 sequence is CACDPRFLAWGTTYKLIF. The DNA for the CDR3 is TGTGCCTGTGACCCTCGCTTCCTAGCGTGGGGGACCACCTATAAACTCATCTTT.

As regards this clone: One base away lies a much larger clone, so this may be a sequencing read error. The chain uses TRDV2 and TRDJ1; 7 bases map to TRDD3. The CDR3 loop spans 15 amino acids. In germline, CDR1 is GEAIGNYY, CDR2 EKD. DNA of the CDR3: TGTGCCTGTGACACGCTGGGGGTTTACACCGATATACTCATCTTT. Its translation is CACDTLGVYTDILIF.

About this clone: Only one base separates this from a far larger clonotype, so it likely reflects a read error. This chain uses TRDV2 with TRDJ3; the match to TRDD3 covers 8 bases. The CDR3 contains 21 residues. J was trimmed by 2 bases and V by 0 bases; bases with no gene match: 14. CDR1 and CDR2 from the germline V gene are GEAIGNYY and EKD. CDR3 DNA: TGTGCCTGTGACACCGTCGAGGGATACGCTCTTAGCCCCTGGGACACCCGACAGATGTTTTTC. It yields the protein CACDTVEGYALSPWDTRQMFF.

This clone is large (0.1 to 1%) in the sample. Other DNA sequences in this specimen translate into the identical CDR3. The V gene is TRDV1, the J gene TRDJ1, with TRDD3 identical over 8 bases. Germline V gene sequence: CDR1 TSWWSYY, CDR2 QGS. The CDR3 has 22 residues. CDR3 protein: CAQTPLQPQTLLGGMYTDKLIF. As DNA, the CDR3 is TGTGCCCAAACCCCCCTTCAACCCCAGACTCTACTGGGGGGCATGTACACCGATAAACTCATCTTT.

This clone appeared once. TCRdb shows a much larger clone's protein in place of this DNA's translation, and the two differ at residue 4, likely through a read error; the protein shown is translated from the DNA. The genes are TRDV2 and TRDJ1; 9 positions match TRDD3. The CDR3 runs to 20 residues. Germline V gene sequence: CDR1 GEAIGNYY, CDR2 EKD. V dropped 4 bases and J dropped 0; count of bases not matched to a gene: 20. The CDR3 nucleotides are TGTGCCTGTGAACCACTCCTGGATGGGACCCCTGGGGGATACACCGATAAACTCATCTTT. Translation gives CACEPLLDGTPGGYTDKLIF.

This clone is categorized as large. The rearrangement uses TRDV2 and TRDJ1, with 8 nucleotides matching TRDD3. This CDR3 spans 18 amino acids. The V and J ends lost 3 bases and 1 base, in that order; junction bases with no gene match: 15. The V gene's germline CDR1 is GEAIGNYY and CDR2 EKD. CDR3 DNA: TGTGCCTGTGACCCCCTTGGAAAAACTGGGGGGGGCACCGATAAACTCATCTTT. Protein: CACDPLGKTGGGTDKLIF.

In the case of this clone: A far larger clone differs by one base, so this is likely a read error. The chain joins TRDV1 to TRDJ2; 11 nucleotides align to TRDD3. CDR1 is TSWWSYY, CDR2 QGS, per germline. This CDR3 spans 22 amino acids. CDR3 DNA sequence: TGTGCTCTTGGGGAACTTCGCTTCCCTGTGGGGGATACGTCCTCTTTGACAACACAACTCTTCTTT. Translation gives CALGELRFPVGDTSSLTTQLFF.

This clone is deemed large. V usage is TRDV1 and J usage is TRDJ1; no definite D call. Trimming removed 0 bases at V and 4 bases at J, with 18 bases between. The CDR3 is made up of 17 amino acids. CDR1 is TSWWSYY, CDR2 QGS, per germline. For the CDR3, the DNA is TGTGCTCTTGGGGAACTAGCTAGGCGGACTTTTGACGATAAACTCATCTTT. Its translation is CALGELARRTFDDKLIF.

Note on this clone: A read error likely explains this, since a far larger clone differs by one base. The J gene is TRDJ2, the V gene TRDV2; 10 nucleotides match TRDD3. The germline gives CDR1 GEAIGNYY, CDR2 EKD. CDR3 size: 14 residues. V lost 1 base to trimming and J lost 9 bases; unmatched junction nucleotides: 4. CDR3 region: CACDTLGDYTQLFF. CDR3 coding DNA: TGTGCCTGTGACACACTGGGGGATTATACACAACTCTTCTTT.